The 17 T cell receptor beta chains below all came from one sample that was sequenced in a study of blood T cells in healthy people across ages. Primed by a sample-barcoded 5' primer and a J-beta primer mix, a second PCR proceeded for roughly 7 to 11 cycles. Each CDR3 protein gets one entry after TCRdb re-called the 5' RACE reads with MiXCR. The table includes 600,000 to 1,000,000 distinct CDR3 sequences, 55% to 70% detected once. The sequenced material came from blood. Receptor source: a man aged 25-45 years in good health.

J is TRBJ2-2 and V is TRBV7-2, with D tentatively TRBD2 (5 bases). CDR1 SGHTA and CDR2 FQGNSA come from the germline V gene. The V end lost 5 bases, the J end lost 6 bases, and 19 bases lay between the germline ends. This CDR3 is built from 16 residues. The CDR3 loop is CASSKPRGWDSGELFF. CDR3 sequence (DNA): TGTGCCAGCAGCAAACCGAGAGGGTGGGATTCCGGGGAGCTGTTTTTT.

The chain couples TRBV6-2 or TRBV6-3 to TRBJ2-1; 7 bases are a match to TRBD2. This CDR3 has 16 residues. The V gene end was trimmed by 8 bases and the J gene end by 4 bases; junction bases not matched to a gene: 14. Germline CDR1 and CDR2: MNHEY and SVGEGT. The DNA for the CDR3 is TGTGCCAGCGGAAAGTTGAGTCTAGCGGTGTACAATGAGCAGTTCTTC. Translated: CASGKLSLAVYNEQFF.

The chain uses TRBV28 and TRBJ2-5, with D possibly matching TRBD2 (6 bases). The DNA matches TRBJ2-7 better at its end, which makes the J call doubtful. This CDR3 is 13 amino acids long. From germline, CDR1 is MDHEN and CDR2 SYDVKM. CDR3 region: CASSDGGFYEQYF. The DNA for the CDR3 is TGTGCCAGCAGCGACGGGGGATTCTACGAGCAGTACTTC.

About this clonotype itself: Relative to the germline gene, one junction end is altered; a read error may explain this. The CDR3 loop reads CSSSLDRPYEQYF. The CDR3 nucleotides read TGCTCCAGCAGCCTGGACAGACCTTACGAGCAGTACTTC. This chain joins TRBV5-1 and TRBJ2-7; tentatively, D is TRBD1 (6 bases). The CDR3 runs 13 residues. Germline CDR1 SGHRS, CDR2 YFSETQ.

This chain connects TRBV7-9 to TRBJ1-5; tentatively, D is TRBD1 (6 bases). The CDR3 consists of 18 residues. V dropped 3 bases and J dropped 5 bases, with 23 bases sitting between them. Germline V gives CDR1 SEHNR, CDR2 FQNEAQ (reference sequence). Here the CDR3 DNA reads TGTGCCAGCAGCTTGGGGACCCGGGAAGGGGGTGGTTATCAGCCCCAGCATTTT. Translation gives CASSLGTREGGGYQPQHF.

This clonotype was observed a handful of times. The junction departs from germline at one end; a sequencing error may be responsible. The chain recombines TRBV7-2 with TRBJ2-3, with 10 positions matching TRBD1. Germline V gives CDR1 SGHTA, CDR2 FQGNSA. This CDR3 comprises 15 residues. The CDR3, as DNA: TGTGCCAGCGGCTTCGGACAGGGGGGCACAGATACGCAGTATTTT. This gives the protein CASGFGQGGTDTQYF.

The chain joins TRBV6-2 or TRBV6-3 to TRBJ2-1; D is possibly TRBD2 (5 bases). The V gene's germline CDR1 is MNHEY and CDR2 SVGEGT. V lost 5 bases and J 0 bases, leaving 11 bases between the germline ends. The CDR3 totals 15 residues. The CDR3 sequence: CASSPRERSYNEQFF. CDR3 in DNA: TGTGCCAGCAGTCCGAGGGAGCGCTCCTACAATGAGCAGTTCTTC.

The CDR3 bases are TGTGCCAGCAGCCCAACCGCATTGGCGGGGGACCCCTACGAGCAGTACTTC. This encodes CASSPTALAGDPYEQYF. The chain recombines TRBV4-2 with TRBJ2-5; the match to TRBD2 covers 7 bases. The J call may not be correct, given that the DNA end is closer to TRBJ2-7. Germline V gene sequence: CDR1 LGHNA, CDR2 YNFKEQ. The CDR3 length is 17 residues.

The sample holds a few counts of this clonotype. The chain employs TRBV28 and TRBJ1-1; D gene unclear. V lost 5 bases to trimming and J lost 0 bases, with 10 bases between them. This CDR3 spans 14 amino acids. CDR1 and CDR2 (germline): MDHEN, SYDVKM. The CDR3 nucleotides read TGTGCCAGCAGTGTGGCAGGATTGAACACTGAAGCTTTCTTT. It is translated as CASSVAGLNTEAFF.

This clonotype was counted once. The V and J genes are TRBV5-4 and TRBJ2-3, with D maybe TRBD1 (5 bases). Between the trimmed V and J ends, which lost 4 bases and 3 bases, there was a span of 24 bases. Looked up from germline, CDR1 is SGHNT and CDR2 is YYREEE (reference sequence). The CDR3 has 18 residues. CDR3 in amino acids: CASSPQLLTGRATDTQYF. Written as DNA, the CDR3 is TGTGCCAGCAGCCCCCAGCTCCTCACAGGCCGAGCAACAGATACGCAGTATTTT. The complete variable domain, with remaining parts taken from reference TRBV5-4 and TRBJ2-3, reads ETGVTQSPTHLIKTRGQQVTLRCSSQSGHNTVSWYQQALGQGPQFIFQYYREEENGRGNFPPRFSGLQFPNYSSELNVNALELDDSALYLCASSPQLLTGRATDTQYFGPGTRLTVL.

This clonotype was found once. The V and J genes are TRBV20-1 and TRBJ2-7; D is uncertain. CDR1 and CDR2 from the germline V gene are DFQATT and SNEGSKA (reference sequence). Trimming removed 5 bases from V and 0 bases from J, with 11 bases in between. The CDR3 totals 13 residues. This CDR3 reads CSALDGYSYEQYF. In nucleotides, the CDR3 is TGCAGTGCTCTAGACGGTTACTCCTACGAGCAGTACTTC.

A remark on this clonotype: The junction departs from germline at one end; a sequencing error may be responsible. This chain uses TRBV3-1 with TRBJ2-1; D possibly matches TRBD1 or TRBD2 (5 bases each). The CDR3 has 16 amino acids. Germline V CDR1 and CDR2: LGHDT, YNNKEL (reference sequence). The CDR3 loop reads CASSQMGPGLNNEQFF. The CDR3 DNA reads as TGTGCCAGCAGCCAGATGGGCCCGGGGCTTAACAATGAACAGTTCTTC.

The chain employs TRBV25-1 and TRBJ2-7, with D tentatively TRBD1 (5 bases). Germline CDR1 MGHDK, CDR2 SYGVNS. V was shortened by 4 bases and J by 5 bases, with 24 bases between the two germline ends. This CDR3 contains 17 residues. CDR3 sequence (DNA): TGTGCCAGCAGTGCTCCCCGCACCGACAGAAAATTACACGAGCAGTACTTC. It specifies CASSAPRTDRKLHEQYF.

The genes are TRBV5-1 and TRBJ1-6, with D possibly TRBD1 on 6 matching bases. CDR3 length: 16 residues. V lost 1 base and J 8 bases, leaving 16 bases between the germline ends. Germline V gene lookup returns CDR1 SGHRS and CDR2 YFSETQ. The CDR3 bases are TGCGCCAGCAGCTTGCATCATGGGGCAGGGGATTCACCCCTCCACTTT. It specifies CASSLHHGAGDSPLHF. The entire variable domain, with the rest obtained from reference TRBV5-1 and TRBJ1-6, is as follows: KAGVTQTPRYLIKTRGQQVTLSCSPISGHRSVSWYQQTPGQGLQFLFEYFSETQRNKGNFPGRFSGRQFSNSRSEMNVSTLELGDSALYLCASSLHHGAGDSPLHFGNGTRLTVT.

Only a few counts were recorded for this clonotype. The V call is TRBV7-9, the J call TRBJ1-2; tentative D call: TRBD1 (5 bases). V dropped 3 bases and J dropped 8 bases, with 13 bases sitting between them. This CDR3 comprises 13 residues. Germline V gene lookup returns CDR1 SEHNR and CDR2 FQNEAQ (reference sequence). The DNA of the CDR3 is TGTGCCAGCAGCTTTGGGGCTACGGAAGGCTACACCTTC. Protein product: CASSFGATEGYTF. Based on the CDR3 plus reference TRBV7-9 and TRBJ1-2, the full variable domain is DTGVSQNPRHKITKRGQNVTFRCDPISEHNRLYWYRQTLGQGPEFLTYFQNEAQLEKSRLLSDRFSAERPKGSFSTLEIQRTEQGDSAMYLCASSFGATEGYTFGSGTRLTVV.

The table lists this clonotype with many counts. J is TRBJ2-3 and V is TRBV2; 13 nucleotides line up with TRBD2. In germline, CDR1 is SNHLY, CDR2 FYNNEI. J lost 2 bases, V lost 2 bases, and 10 bases had no gene match. The CDR3 has 19 amino acids. CDR3 region: CASSELKGTSGDLTDTQYF. CDR3 bases: TGTGCCAGCAGTGAATTGAAAGGGACTAGCGGGGACCTCACAGATACGCAGTATTTT.

This clonotype was found a few times. V gene TRBV7-9 combines with J gene TRBJ1-2; D gene ambiguous. CDR1 SEHNR and CDR2 FQNEAQ come from the germline V gene (reference sequence). This CDR3 spans 15 amino acids. With 5 bases removed from V and 4 bases from J, the gap between germline ends came to 17 bases. The CDR3 sequence is CASSPHEAVGYGYTF. The CDR3 bases are TGTGCCAGCAGCCCACATGAGGCAGTCGGCTATGGCTACACCTTC.